This T cell receptor beta chain was found in a study of blood T cell repertoires in COVID-19. Study background: Some COVID-19 samples were acute and others convalescent; all came from the United States, Italy and Spain. In each case, the material was cDNA or gDNA derived from T cells, B-cell-depleted T cells, or PBMCs.

In the authors' workflow: Amplified reference gene primers provided the basis for estimating nucleated cell counts. Sequencing used immunoSEQ multiplex PCR; TCRdb keeps in-frame clones, though not all of them. That table furnishes V, J and clone size, whereas the DNA furnished D and trimming. The sample shows 140,000 or so clones, over 65% of them seen only once. Germline V gene sequence: CDR1 SGDLS, CDR2 YYNGEE. This CDR3 comprises 16 residues. Deletions cut 3 bases from V and 3 bases from J, with 15 bases between. This sequence was found in a human donor in a cohort sampled during active COVID-19. Sequenced sample: peripheral blood. The rearrangement links TRBV9 to TRBJ1-4, with TRBD1 as a possible D gene (5 bases). The CDR3 here is CASSAGGGGPNEKLFF. CDR3 in DNA: TGTGCCAGCAGCGCAGGCGGGGGGGGTCCTAATGAAAAACTGTTTTTT.